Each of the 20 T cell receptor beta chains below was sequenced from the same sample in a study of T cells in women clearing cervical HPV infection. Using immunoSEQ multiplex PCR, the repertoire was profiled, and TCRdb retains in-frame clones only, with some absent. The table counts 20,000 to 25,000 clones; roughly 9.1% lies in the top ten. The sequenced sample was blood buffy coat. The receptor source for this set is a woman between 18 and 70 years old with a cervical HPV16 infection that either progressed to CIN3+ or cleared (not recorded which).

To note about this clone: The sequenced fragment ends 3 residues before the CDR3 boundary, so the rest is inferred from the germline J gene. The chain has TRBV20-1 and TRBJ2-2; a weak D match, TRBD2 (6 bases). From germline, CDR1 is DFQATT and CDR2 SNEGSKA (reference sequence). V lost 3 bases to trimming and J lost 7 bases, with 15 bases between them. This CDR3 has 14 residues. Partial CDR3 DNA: TGCAGTGCTAGGTCCTTGGCGGGAAACGGGGAG. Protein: CSARSLAGNGE. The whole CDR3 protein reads CSARSLAGNGELFF.

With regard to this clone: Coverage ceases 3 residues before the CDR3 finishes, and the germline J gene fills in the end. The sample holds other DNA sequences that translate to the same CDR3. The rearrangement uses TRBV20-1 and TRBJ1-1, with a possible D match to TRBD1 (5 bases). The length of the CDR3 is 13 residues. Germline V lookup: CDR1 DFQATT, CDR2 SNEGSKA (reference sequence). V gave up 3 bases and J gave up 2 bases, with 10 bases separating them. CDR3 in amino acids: CSARVGGNTEAFF. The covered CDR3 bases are TGCAGTGCTAGGGTCGGGGGAAACACTGAA.

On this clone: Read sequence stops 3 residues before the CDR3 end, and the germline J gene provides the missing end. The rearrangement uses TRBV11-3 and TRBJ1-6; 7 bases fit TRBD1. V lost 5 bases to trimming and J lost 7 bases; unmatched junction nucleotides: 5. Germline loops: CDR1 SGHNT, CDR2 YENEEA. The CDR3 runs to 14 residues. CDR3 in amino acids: CASSLQGLNSPLHF. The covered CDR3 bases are TGTGCCAGCAGCCTACAGGGGCTGAATTCACCC.

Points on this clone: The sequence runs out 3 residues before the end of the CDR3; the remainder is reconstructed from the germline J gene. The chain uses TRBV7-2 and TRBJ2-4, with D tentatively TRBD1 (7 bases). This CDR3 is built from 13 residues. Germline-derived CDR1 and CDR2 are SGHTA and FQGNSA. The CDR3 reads CASSFTGEDGQYF. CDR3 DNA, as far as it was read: TGTGCCAGCAGCTTCACAGGGGAGGATGGT.

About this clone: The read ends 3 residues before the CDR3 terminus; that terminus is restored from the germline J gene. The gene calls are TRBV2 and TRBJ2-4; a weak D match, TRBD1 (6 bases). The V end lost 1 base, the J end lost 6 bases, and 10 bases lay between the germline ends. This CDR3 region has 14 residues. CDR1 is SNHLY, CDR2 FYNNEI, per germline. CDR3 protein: CASSEGARGNIQYF. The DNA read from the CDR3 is TGTGCCAGCAGTGAAGGGGCCAGGGGAAACATT.

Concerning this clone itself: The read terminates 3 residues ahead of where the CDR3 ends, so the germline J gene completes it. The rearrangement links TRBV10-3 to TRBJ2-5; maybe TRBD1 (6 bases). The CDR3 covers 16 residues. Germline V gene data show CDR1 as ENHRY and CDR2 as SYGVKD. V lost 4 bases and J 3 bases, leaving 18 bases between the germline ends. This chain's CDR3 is CAISGLGGVAEETQYF. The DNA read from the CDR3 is TGTGCCATCAGTGGTTTAGGGGGAGTGGCAGAAGAGACC.

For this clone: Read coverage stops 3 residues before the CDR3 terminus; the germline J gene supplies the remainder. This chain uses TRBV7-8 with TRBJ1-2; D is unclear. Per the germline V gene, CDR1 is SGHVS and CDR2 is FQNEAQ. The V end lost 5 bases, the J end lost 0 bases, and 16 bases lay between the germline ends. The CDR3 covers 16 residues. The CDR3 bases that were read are TGTGCCAGCAGCCCCTGGACGGGGAGCTCTAACTATGGC. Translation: CASSPWTGSSNYG. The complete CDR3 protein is CASSPWTGSSNYGYTF.

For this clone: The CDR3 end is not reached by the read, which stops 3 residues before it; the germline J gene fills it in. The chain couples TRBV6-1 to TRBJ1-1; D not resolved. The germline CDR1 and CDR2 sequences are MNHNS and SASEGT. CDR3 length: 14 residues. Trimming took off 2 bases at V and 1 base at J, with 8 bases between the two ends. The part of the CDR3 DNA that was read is TGTGCCAGCAGTGAAAGGGTTGAGAACACTGAA. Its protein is CASSERVENTE. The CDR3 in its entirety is CASSERVENTEAFF.

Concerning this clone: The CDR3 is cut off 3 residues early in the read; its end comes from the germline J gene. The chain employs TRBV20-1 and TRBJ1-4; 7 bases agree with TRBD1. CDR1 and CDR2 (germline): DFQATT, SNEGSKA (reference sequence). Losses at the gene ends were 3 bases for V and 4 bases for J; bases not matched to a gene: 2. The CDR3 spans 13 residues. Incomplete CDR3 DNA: TGCAGTGCTAGGGACAGGCTTAATGAAAAA. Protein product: CSARDRLNEK. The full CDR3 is CSARDRLNEKLFF.

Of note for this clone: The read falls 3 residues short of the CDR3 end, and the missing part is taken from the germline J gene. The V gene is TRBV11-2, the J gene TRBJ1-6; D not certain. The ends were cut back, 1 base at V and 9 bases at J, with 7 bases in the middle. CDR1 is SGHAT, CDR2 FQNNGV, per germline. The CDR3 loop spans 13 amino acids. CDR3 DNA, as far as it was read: TGTGCCAGCAGCTTAGGGCAAATTTCACCC. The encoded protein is CASSLGQISP. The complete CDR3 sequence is CASSLGQISPLHF.

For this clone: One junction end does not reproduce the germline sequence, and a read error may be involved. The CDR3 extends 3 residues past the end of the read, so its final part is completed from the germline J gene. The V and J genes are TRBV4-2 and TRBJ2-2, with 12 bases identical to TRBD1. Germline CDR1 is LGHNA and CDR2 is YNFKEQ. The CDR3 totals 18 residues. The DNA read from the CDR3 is TGCGCCAGCAGCCCTACAAGAAGGGACAGGGGGCTTCCCGGGGAG. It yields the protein CASSPTRRDRGLPGE. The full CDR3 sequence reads CASSPTRRDRGLPGELFF.

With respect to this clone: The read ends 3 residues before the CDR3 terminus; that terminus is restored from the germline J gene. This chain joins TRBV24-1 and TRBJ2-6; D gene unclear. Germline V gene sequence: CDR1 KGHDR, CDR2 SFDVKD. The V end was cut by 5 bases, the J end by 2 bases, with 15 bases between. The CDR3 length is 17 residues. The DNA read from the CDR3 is TGTGCCACCAGTGGTCCGCGGCCCAATACTGGGGCCAACGTC. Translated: CATSGPRPNTGANV. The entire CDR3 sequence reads CATSGPRPNTGANVLTF.

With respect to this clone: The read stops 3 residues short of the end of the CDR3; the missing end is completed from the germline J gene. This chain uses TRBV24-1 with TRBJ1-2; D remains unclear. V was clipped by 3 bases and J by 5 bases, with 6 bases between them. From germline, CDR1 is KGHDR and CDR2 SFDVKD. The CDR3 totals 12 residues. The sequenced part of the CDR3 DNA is TGTGCCACCAGTGATCAGAGGTATGGC. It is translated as CATSDQRYG. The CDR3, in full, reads CATSDQRYGYTF.

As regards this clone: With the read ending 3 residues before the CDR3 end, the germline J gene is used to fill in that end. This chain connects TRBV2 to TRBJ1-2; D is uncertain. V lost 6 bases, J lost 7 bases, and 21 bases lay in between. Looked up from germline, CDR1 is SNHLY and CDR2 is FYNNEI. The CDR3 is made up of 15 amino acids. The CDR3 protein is CASRRVGTSVVGYTF. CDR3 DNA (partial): TGTGCCAGCAGGAGAGTAGGCACAAGCGTCGTTGGC.

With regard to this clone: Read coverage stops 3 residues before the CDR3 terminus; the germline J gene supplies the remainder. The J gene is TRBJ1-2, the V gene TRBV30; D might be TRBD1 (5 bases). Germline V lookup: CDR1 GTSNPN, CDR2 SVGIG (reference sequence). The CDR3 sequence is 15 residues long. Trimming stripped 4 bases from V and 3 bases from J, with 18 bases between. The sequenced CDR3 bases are TGTGCCTGGAACAAGGGGAGGGAAGGATACTATGGC. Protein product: CAWNKGREGYYG. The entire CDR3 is CAWNKGREGYYGYTF. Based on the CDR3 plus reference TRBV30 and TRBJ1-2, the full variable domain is SQTIHQWPATLVQPVGSPLSLECTVEGTSNPNLYWYRQAAGRGLQLLFYSVGIGQISSEVPQNLSASRPQDRQFILSSKKLLLSDSGFYLCAWNKGREGYYGYTFGSGTRLTVV.

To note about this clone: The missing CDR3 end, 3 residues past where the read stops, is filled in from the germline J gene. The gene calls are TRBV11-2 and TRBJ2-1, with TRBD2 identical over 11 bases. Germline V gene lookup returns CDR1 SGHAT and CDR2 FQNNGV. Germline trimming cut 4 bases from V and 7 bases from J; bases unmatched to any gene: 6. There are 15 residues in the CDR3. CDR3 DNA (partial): TGTGCCAGCAGCTATAGCGGGAGGGCGGTGAATGAG. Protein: CASSYSGRAVNE. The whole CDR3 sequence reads CASSYSGRAVNEQFF.

The sequenced part of the CDR3 DNA is TGTGCCAGCAGGCCCCCCCCCGGGACAGGGTACCCAGATACG. It codes for CASRPPPGTGYPDT. The entire CDR3 sequence reads CASRPPPGTGYPDTQYF. The genes are TRBV6-2 or TRBV6-3 and TRBJ2-3; 9 bases agree with TRBD1. The read ends 3 residues before the CDR3 terminus; that terminus is restored from the germline J gene. Germline assignment: CDR1 MNHEY and CDR2 SVGEGT. Germline trimming cut 6 bases from V and 4 bases from J; bases unmatched to any gene: 14. There are 17 residues in the CDR3.

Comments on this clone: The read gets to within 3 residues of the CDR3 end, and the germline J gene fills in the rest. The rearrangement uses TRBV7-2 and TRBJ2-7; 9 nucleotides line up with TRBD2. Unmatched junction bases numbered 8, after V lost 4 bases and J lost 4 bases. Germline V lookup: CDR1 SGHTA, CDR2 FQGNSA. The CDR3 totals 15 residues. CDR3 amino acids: CASSSGAGGFYEQYF. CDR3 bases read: TGTGCCAGCAGCTCAGGGGCGGGAGGGTTTTACGAG.

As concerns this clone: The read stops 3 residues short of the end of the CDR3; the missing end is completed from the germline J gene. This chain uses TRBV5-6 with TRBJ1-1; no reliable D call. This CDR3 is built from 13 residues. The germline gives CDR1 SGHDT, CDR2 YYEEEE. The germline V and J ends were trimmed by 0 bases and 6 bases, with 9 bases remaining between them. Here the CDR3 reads CASSLVQTPEAFF. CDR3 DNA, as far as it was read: TGTGCCAGCAGCTTGGTCCAGACTCCTGAA.

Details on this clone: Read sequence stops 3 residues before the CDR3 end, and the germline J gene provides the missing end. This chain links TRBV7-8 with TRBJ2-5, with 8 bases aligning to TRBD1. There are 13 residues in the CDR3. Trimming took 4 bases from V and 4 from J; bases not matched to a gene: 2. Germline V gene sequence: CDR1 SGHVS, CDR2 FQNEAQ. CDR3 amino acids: CASSSDRGETQYF. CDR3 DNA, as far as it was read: TGTGCCAGCAGCTCAGACAGGGGAGAGACC.